The 2 T cell receptor beta chains reported below all come from one sample, sequenced in a study of blood T cells in healthy people across ages. With a J-beta primer mix and a sample-barcoded 5' primer, a second PCR ran about 6 to 11 cycles. Via MiXCR, TCRdb re-called the 5' RACE reads, giving one row per CDR3 protein. This repertoire shows over 1,500,000 distinct CDR3 sequences, approximately 39% found once; its top ten account for about 23%. The sample comprised blood. The receptors originated from a human donor in good health.

For this clonotype: This sequence may be a read error, since a much larger clone differs from it by one base. The rearrangement joins TRBV10-3 to TRBJ2-5; D uncertain. V dropped 8 bases and J dropped 11 bases, with 18 bases sitting between them. Germline values: CDR1 ENHRY, CDR2 SYGVKD. CDR3 length: 12 amino acids. CDR3 sequence (DNA): TGTGCCATCGGAGCAGGTTACAATGAGCAGTACTTC. As protein: CAIGAGYNEQYF.

J is TRBJ2-3 and V is TRBV4-1; 9 nucleotides align to TRBD2. J was trimmed by 1 base and V by 7 bases; bases with no gene match: 3. The CDR3 has 14 amino acids. Germline assignment: CDR1 MGHRA and CDR2 YSYEKL. This CDR3 is CASNLAGGTDTQYF. DNA for the CDR3: TGCGCCAGCAATTTAGCGGGGGGCACAGATACGCAGTATTTT.